What follows are 14 T cell receptor beta chains derived from one specimen sequenced in a study of blood T cell repertoires in COVID-19. The data were produced by immunoSEQ multiplex PCR, yet TCRdb's version contains in-frame clones alone and is incomplete. The sample consists of a few hundred thousand clones, roughly nine tenths of them appearing once. The sequenced sample was PBMCs or T cells enriched from blood (not recorded which). These receptors were taken from a human donor in a cohort exposed to, infected with or recovered from COVID-19 (not recorded which). The donor label of this sample is uncertain.

The chain couples TRBV19 to TRBJ2-2, with TRBD2 identical over 8 bases. Germline CDR1 and CDR2: LNHDA and SQIVND (reference sequence). This CDR3 comprises 16 residues. V lost 8 bases and J lost 5; bases outside the gene matches: 13. The CDR3 protein is CASLSSGGPLTGELFF. The CDR3 DNA sequence: TGTGCCAGTTTGTCCAGCGGGGGACCCCTTACCGGGGAGCTGTTTTTT.

The chain combines TRBV7-6 with TRBJ2-1; the D is unclear. The germline V and J ends were trimmed by 1 base and 8 bases, with 12 bases remaining between them. Looked up from germline, CDR1 is SGHVS and CDR2 is FNYEAQ. The CDR3 runs 14 residues. Here the CDR3 reads CASSLGSGVDEQFF. The DNA of the CDR3 is TGTGCCAGCAGCTTAGGATCGGGTGTTGATGAGCAGTTCTTC.

J is TRBJ2-3 and V is TRBV13, with 9 positions matching TRBD2. CDR1 and CDR2 (germline): PRHDT, FYEKMQ (reference sequence). J gave up 0 bases and V 5 bases, and 9 bases lay outside the gene matches. This CDR3 is 17 amino acids long. As DNA, the CDR3 is TGTGCCAGCAGCCCACCGATCAGCGGGGGGAGCACAGATACGCAGTATTTT. Amino acid sequence: CASSPPISGGSTDTQYF. The complete variable domain, with remaining parts taken from reference TRBV13 and TRBJ2-3, reads AAGVIQSPRHLIKEKRETATLKCYPIPRHDTVYWYQQGPGQDPQFLISFYEKMQSDKGSIPDRFSAQQFSDYHSELNMSSLELGDSALYFCASSPPISGGSTDTQYFGPGTRLTVL.

CDR3 in amino acids: CASRYDRGNTDTQYF. The CDR3 region has the DNA TGTGCCAGCAGATATGACAGGGGGAACACAGATACGCAGTATTTT. The chain couples TRBV7-2 to TRBJ2-3; 9 bases are shared with TRBD1. CDR1 SGHTA and CDR2 FQGNSA come from the germline V gene. J gave up 2 bases and V 6 bases, and 6 bases lay outside the gene matches. The CDR3 length is 15 residues. The whole variable domain, remainder taken from reference TRBV7-2 and TRBJ2-3, is GAGVSQSPSNKVTEKGKDVELRCDPISGHTALYWYRQSLGQGLEFLIYFQGNSAPDKSGLPSDRFSAERTGGSVSTLTIQRTQQEDSAVYLCASRYDRGNTDTQYFGPGTRLTVL.

This chain connects TRBV12-3 or TRBV12-4 to TRBJ1-5; D possibly corresponds to TRBD1 (6 bases). The germline V and J ends were trimmed by 7 bases and 3 bases, with 10 bases remaining between them. The CDR3 contains 13 residues. In DNA, the CDR3 is TGTGCCAGCAATTACAGGGCCAATCAGCCCCAGCATTTT. Translation gives CASNYRANQPQHF.

The chain employs TRBV4-1 and TRBJ1-4; D remains ambiguous. Trimming shortened V by 4 bases and J by 8 bases, and 11 bases separated the two germline ends. In germline, CDR1 is MGHRA, CDR2 YSYEKL. The CDR3 is 13 amino acids. The CDR3 DNA reads as TGCGCCAGCAGCCTTCTCACCCGGGAAAAACTGTTTTTT. Its translation is CASSLLTREKLFF.

The V gene is TRBV27, the J gene TRBJ1-6, with TRBD1 matching over 7 bases. V was clipped by 5 bases and J by 1 base; unmatched bases: 14. The CDR3 spans 19 residues. The germline V gene encodes CDR1 MNHEY and CDR2 SMNVEV (reference sequence). Here the CDR3 reads CASSRDSRNSRSYNSPLHF. The CDR3 nucleotides are TGTGCCAGCAGTAGGGACAGTCGAAATTCGCGGTCCTATAATTCACCCCTCCACTTT.

The rearrangement links TRBV30 to TRBJ2-5; no definite D call. CDR1 is GTSNPN, CDR2 SVGIG, per germline (reference sequence). With 0 bases removed from V and 5 bases from J, the gap between germline ends came to 4 bases. The CDR3 totals 11 residues. CDR3 sequence reads: CAWSVSETQYF. The CDR3 DNA sequence: TGTGCCTGGAGTGTGTCGGAGACCCAGTACTTC.

This clone appeared many times. The V and J genes are TRBV18 and TRBJ2-1; TRBD2 aligns across 7 bases. The germline V gene encodes CDR1 KGHSH and CDR2 LQKENI. After removal of 2 bases from V and 7 bases from J, the junction contained 8 bases not matched to a gene. CDR3 size: 15 residues. The CDR3 protein is CASSPGSGAGNEQFF. DNA of the CDR3: TGTGCCAGCTCACCAGGAAGCGGGGCCGGGAATGAGCAGTTCTTC.

CDR3 sequence (DNA): TGTGCCTGGAGGGGGTCAGGACAGAACTATGGCTACACCTTC. This sequence encodes CAWRGSGQNYGYTF. This chain uses TRBV30 with TRBJ1-2, with D possibly matching TRBD1 (6 bases). Trimming took off 3 bases at V and 2 bases at J, with 13 bases between the two ends. CDR1 is GTSNPN, CDR2 SVGIG, per germline (reference sequence). The CDR3 is 14 amino acids.

V gene TRBV11-2 combines with J gene TRBJ1-4; D is possibly TRBD1 (6 bases). Germline loops: CDR1 SGHAT, CDR2 FQNNGV. Trimming removed 3 bases from V and 8 bases from J, with 16 bases in between. The length of the CDR3 is 15 residues. DNA of the CDR3: TGTGCCAGCAGCTTGGGCAGGGGTAGATCGGAAAAACTGTTTTTT. It codes for CASSLGRGRSEKLFF. Using reference TRBV11-2 and TRBJ1-4 for the parts outside the CDR3, the full variable domain is EAGVAQSPRYKIIEKRQSVAFWCNPISGHATLYWYQQILGQGPKLLIQFQNNGVVDDSQLPKDRFSAERLKGVDSTLKIQPAKLEDSAVYLCASSLGRGRSEKLFFGSGTQLSVL.

The chain recombines TRBV28 with TRBJ2-1; 9 bases line up with TRBD2. The CDR3 is 14 residues long. V shed 5 bases, J shed 9 bases, and the junction held 8 bases outside the gene matches. Per the germline V gene, CDR1 is MDHEN and CDR2 is SYDVKM. Here the CDR3 DNA reads TGTGCCAGCAGTCCCCCAGCGGGGGGCATTGAGCAGTTCTTC. This encodes CASSPPAGGIEQFF.

The J gene is TRBJ1-1, the V gene TRBV27; tentatively, D is TRBD1 (6 bases). This CDR3 spans 15 amino acids. The germline V gene encodes CDR1 MNHEY and CDR2 SMNVEV (reference sequence). Trimming pared 1 base from V and 4 bases from J, leaving 13 bases between. The CDR3 sequence is CASSLWGGQSTEAFF. CDR3 sequence (DNA): TGTGCCAGCAGTTTATGGGGGGGACAAAGCACTGAAGCTTTCTTT.

This sequence joins TRBV10-3 and TRBJ2-3; D is perhaps TRBD2 (6 bases). The ends were cut back, 4 bases at V and 6 bases at J, with 11 bases in the middle. This CDR3 comprises 13 residues. The V gene's germline CDR1 is ENHRY and CDR2 SYGVKD. CDR3 nucleotides: TGTGCCATCAGTGGACTAGAGGTGGATACGCAGTATTTT. This codes for CAISGLEVDTQYF.